This T cell receptor beta chain was identified during a study of regulatory T cells in long-lasting Graves disease. This clonotype was observed a handful of times. Sample time point: newly diagnosed GD, antithyroid drugs for less than 3 months. PBMCs were the source of the RNA used for TCR sequencing. In Xi'an, China, an endocrinology department was the source of patients. TCR beta libraries were built with iRepertoire HTBI primers and Arm-PCR of CDR3 regions. TCRdb re-called the multiplex PCR reads through MiXCR, storing one row per CDR3 protein. Here the sample spans roughly 320,000 distinct CDR3 sequences, 16% being singletons. V lost 6 bases to trimming and J lost 5 bases; unmatched junction nucleotides: 16. The germline V gene encodes CDR1 MNHEY and CDR2 SVGEGT. The CDR3 length is 17 residues. The same sample was also used in a study of T cells in Graves' hyperthyroidism and ophthalmopathy. That work adds: Diagnoses used clinical symptoms, serum thyroxine and TRAb, thyroid ultrasound and orbital computed tomography. Prediction of ophthalmopathy progression came a median roughly 7.1 months pre-onset.

The rearrangement links TRBV6-2 or TRBV6-3 to TRBJ1-5, with 7 bases fitting TRBD1. The material was peripheral blood mononuclear cells (PBMCs), obtained at new diagnosis, from a patient treated with antithyroid drugs. This clonotype was sampled from a man in his forties with Graves disease. CDR3 amino acids: CASRRSLRDRGYQPQHF. The DNA for the CDR3 is TGTGCCAGCAGACGAAGCCTCCGGGACAGAGGTTATCAGCCCCAGCATTTT.